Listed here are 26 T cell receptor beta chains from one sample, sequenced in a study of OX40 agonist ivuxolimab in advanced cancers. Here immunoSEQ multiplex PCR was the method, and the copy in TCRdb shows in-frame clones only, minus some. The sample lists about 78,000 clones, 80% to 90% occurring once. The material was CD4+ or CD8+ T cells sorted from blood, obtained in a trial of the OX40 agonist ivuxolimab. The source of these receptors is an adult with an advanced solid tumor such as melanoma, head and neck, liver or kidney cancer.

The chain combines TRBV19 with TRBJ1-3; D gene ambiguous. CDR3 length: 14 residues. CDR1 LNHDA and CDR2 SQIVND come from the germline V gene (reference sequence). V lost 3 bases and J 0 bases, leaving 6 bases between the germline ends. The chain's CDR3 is CASSMMDSGNTIYF. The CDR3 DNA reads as TGTGCCAGTAGTATGATGGACTCTGGAAACACCATATATTTT.

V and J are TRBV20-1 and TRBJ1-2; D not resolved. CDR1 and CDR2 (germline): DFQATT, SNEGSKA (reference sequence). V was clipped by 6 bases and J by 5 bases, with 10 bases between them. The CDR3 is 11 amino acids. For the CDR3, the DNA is TGCAGTGCATTAGAAGAGTATGGCTACACCTTC. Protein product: CSALEEYGYTF.

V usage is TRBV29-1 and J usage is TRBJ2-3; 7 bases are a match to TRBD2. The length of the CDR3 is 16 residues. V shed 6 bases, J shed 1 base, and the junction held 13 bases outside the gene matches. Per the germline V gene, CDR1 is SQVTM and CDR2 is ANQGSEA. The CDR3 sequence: CSVAGGSYRRTDTQYF. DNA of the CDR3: TGCAGCGTAGCAGGCGGGAGTTATCGTCGCACAGATACGCAGTATTTT.

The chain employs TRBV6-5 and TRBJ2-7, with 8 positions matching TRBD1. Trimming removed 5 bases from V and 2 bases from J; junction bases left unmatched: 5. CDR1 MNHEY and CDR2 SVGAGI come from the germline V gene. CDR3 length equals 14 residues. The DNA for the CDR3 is TGTGCCAGCAGTGAGGACAGGGACACCTACGAGCAGTACTTC. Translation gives CASSEDRDTYEQYF.

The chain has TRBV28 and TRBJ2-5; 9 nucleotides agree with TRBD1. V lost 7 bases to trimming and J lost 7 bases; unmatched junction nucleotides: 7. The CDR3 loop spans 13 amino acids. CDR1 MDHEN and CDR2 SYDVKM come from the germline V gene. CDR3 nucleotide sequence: TGTGCCAGCAAGACAGGGGGTTTGGGGACCCAGTACTTC. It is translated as CASKTGGLGTQYF.

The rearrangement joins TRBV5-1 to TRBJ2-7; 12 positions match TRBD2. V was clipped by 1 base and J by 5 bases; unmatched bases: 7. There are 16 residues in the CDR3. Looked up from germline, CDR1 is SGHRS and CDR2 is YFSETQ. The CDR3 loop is CASSLSLAGGGDEQYF. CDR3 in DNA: TGCGCCAGCAGCTTGTCTCTAGCGGGAGGGGGGGACGAGCAGTACTTC.

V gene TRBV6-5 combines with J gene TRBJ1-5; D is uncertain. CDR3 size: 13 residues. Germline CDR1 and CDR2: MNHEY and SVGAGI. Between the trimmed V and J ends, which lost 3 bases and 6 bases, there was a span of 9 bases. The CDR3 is CASSYSAGQPQHF. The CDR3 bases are TGTGCCAGCAGTTATTCAGCGGGTCAGCCCCAGCATTTT.

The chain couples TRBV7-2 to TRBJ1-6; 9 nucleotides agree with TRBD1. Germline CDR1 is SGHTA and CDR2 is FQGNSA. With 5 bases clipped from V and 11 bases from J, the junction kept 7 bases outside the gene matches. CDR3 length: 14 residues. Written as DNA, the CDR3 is TGTGCCAGCAGCCTCGGACAGGGGCGGACACCCCTCCACTTT. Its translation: CASSLGQGRTPLHF. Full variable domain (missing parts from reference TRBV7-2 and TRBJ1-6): GAGVSQSPSNKVTEKGKDVELRCDPISGHTALYWYRQSLGQGLEFLIYFQGNSAPDKSGLPSDRFSAERTGGSVSTLTIQRTQQEDSAVYLCASSLGQGRTPLHFGNGTRLTVT.

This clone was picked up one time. The CDR3 DNA sequence: TGTGCCAGCAGCCCCTCCCGGGATGAGCAGTTCTTC. As protein: CASSPSRDEQFF. The rearrangement uses TRBV2 and TRBJ2-1, with unresolved D. Germline V gene lookup returns CDR1 SNHLY and CDR2 FYNNEI. This CDR3 comprises 12 residues. The V end was cut by 6 bases, the J end by 8 bases, with 11 bases between.

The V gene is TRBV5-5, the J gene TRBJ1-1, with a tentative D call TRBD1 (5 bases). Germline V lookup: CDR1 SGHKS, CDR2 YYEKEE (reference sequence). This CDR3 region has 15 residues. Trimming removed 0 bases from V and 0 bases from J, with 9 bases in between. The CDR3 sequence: CASSLAGAVNTEAFF. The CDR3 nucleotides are TGTGCCAGCAGCTTGGCTGGGGCGGTGAACACTGAAGCTTTCTTT.

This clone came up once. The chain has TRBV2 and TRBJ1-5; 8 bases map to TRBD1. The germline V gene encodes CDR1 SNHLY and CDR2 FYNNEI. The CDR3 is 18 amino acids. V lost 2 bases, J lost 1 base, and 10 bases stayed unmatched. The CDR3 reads CASSEQGAIGVSNQPQHF. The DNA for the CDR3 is TGTGCCAGCAGTGAACAGGGGGCGATTGGGGTGAGCAATCAGCCCCAGCATTTT.

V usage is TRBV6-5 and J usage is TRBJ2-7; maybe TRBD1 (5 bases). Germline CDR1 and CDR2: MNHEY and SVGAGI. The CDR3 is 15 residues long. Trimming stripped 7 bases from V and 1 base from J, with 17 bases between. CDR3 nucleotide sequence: TGTGCCAGCACTCCCGGAACAGGAGCTTCCTACGAGCAGTACTTC. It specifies CASTPGTGASYEQYF.

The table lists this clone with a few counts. The CDR3 sequence: CASSIQGGRASEQYF. The CDR3 DNA reads as TGTGCCAGTAGTATTCAGGGCGGGAGGGCCTCCGAGCAGTACTTC. The chain carries TRBV19 and TRBJ2-7, with 9 bases identical to TRBD2. Germline CDR1 is LNHDA and CDR2 is SQIVND (reference sequence). Unmatched junction bases numbered 9, after V lost 3 bases and J lost 6 bases. The CDR3 is made up of 15 amino acids.

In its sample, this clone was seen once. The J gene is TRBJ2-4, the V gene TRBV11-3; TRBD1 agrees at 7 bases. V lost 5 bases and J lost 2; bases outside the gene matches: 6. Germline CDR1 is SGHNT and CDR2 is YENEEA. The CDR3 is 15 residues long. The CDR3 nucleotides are TGTGCCAGCAGCCACAGGGGAGAGACCAAAAACATTCAGTACTTC. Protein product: CASSHRGETKNIQYF.

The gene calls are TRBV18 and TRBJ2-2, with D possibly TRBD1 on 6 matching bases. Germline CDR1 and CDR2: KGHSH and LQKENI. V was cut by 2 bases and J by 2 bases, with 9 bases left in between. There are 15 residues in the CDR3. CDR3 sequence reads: CASSPGQKNTGELFF. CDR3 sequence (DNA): TGTGCCAGCTCACCAGGACAGAAAAACACCGGGGAGCTGTTTTTT.

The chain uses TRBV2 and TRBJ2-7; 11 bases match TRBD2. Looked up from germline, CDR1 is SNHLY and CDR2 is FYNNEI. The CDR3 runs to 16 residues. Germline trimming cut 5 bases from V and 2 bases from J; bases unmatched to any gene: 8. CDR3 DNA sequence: TGTGCCAGCAGTCCCCCTAGCGGGAGGAGGGCCTACGAGCAGTACTTC. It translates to CASSPPSGRRAYEQYF. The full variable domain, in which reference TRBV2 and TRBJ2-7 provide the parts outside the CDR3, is EPEVTQTPSHQVTQMGQEVILRCVPISNHLYFYWYRQILGQKVEFLVSFYNNEISEKSEIFDDQFSVERPDGSNFTLKIRSTKLEDSAMYFCASSPPSGRRAYEQYFGPGTRLTVT.

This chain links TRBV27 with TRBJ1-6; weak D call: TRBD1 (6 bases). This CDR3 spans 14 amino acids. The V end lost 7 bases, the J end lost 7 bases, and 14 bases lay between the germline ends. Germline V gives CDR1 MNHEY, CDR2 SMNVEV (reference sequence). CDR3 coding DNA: TGTGCCAGCACCTTCGGACAGCTGAATTCACCCCTCCACTTT. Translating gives CASTFGQLNSPLHF.

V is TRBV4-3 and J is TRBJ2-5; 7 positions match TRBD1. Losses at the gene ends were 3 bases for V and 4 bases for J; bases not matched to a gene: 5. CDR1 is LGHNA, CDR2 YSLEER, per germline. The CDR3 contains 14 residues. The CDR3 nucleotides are TGCGCCAGCAGCCACACCACAGGGGCAGAGACCCAGTACTTC. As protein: CASSHTTGAETQYF.

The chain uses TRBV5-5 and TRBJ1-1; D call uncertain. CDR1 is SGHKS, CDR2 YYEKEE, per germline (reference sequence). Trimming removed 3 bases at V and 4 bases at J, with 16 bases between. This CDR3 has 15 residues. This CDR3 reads CASSSLGQVGTEAFF. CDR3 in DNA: TGTGCCAGCAGCTCATTGGGCCAGGTGGGCACTGAAGCTTTCTTT.

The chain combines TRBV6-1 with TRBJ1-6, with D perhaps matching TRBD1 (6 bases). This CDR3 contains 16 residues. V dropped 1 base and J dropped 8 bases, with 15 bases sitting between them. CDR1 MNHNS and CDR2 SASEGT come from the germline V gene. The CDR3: CASSEEVVQGYSPLHF. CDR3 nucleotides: TGTGCCAGCAGTGAAGAGGTAGTACAGGGTTATTCACCCCTCCACTTT.

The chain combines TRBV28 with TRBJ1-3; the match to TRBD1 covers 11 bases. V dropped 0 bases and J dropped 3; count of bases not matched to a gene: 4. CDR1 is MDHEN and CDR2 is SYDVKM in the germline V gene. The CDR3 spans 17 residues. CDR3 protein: CASSLWGTGGFGNTIYF. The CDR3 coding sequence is TGTGCCAGCAGTTTATGGGGGACAGGGGGATTTGGAAACACCATATATTTT.

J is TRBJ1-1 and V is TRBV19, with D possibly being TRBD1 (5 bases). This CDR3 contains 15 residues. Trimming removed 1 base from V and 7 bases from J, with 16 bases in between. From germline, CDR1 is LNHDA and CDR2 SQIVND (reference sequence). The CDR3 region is CASSIGGSRGVEAFF. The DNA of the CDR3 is TGTGCCAGTAGTATAGGTGGCAGCCGGGGCGTTGAAGCTTTCTTT.

This CDR3 is CASSLFPYEQYF. DNA of the CDR3: TGTGCCAGCAGCTTGTTCCCCTACGAGCAGTACTTC. V usage is TRBV5-4 and J usage is TRBJ2-7; D is ambiguous. V was cut by 1 base and J by 2 bases, with 4 bases left in between. The V gene's germline CDR1 is SGHNT and CDR2 YYREEE (reference sequence). The CDR3 is 12 amino acids.

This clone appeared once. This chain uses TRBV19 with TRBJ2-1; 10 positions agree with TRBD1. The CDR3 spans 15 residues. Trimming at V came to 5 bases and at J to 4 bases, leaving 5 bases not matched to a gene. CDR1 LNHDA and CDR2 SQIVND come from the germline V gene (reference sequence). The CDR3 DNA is TGTGCCAGTAGTGAAGGGACAGGGGCATACAATGAGCAGTTCTTC. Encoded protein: CASSEGTGAYNEQFF.

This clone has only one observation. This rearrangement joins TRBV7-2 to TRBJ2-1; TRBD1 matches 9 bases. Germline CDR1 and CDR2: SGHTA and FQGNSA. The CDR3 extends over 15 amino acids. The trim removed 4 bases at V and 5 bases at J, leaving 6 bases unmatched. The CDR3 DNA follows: TGTGCCAGCAGCTCTGGACAGGGGAGCCACAATGAGCAGTTCTTC. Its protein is CASSSGQGSHNEQFF.

CDR3 nucleotides: TGTGCCAGCTCACCCGGACAAACGGGAGAGACCCAGTACTTC. The encoded protein is CASSPGQTGETQYF. V usage is TRBV18 and J usage is TRBJ2-5, with D possibly matching TRBD1 (5 bases). Germline loops: CDR1 KGHSH, CDR2 LQKENI. The CDR3 covers 14 residues. Deletions cut 3 bases from V and 4 bases from J, with 12 bases between.